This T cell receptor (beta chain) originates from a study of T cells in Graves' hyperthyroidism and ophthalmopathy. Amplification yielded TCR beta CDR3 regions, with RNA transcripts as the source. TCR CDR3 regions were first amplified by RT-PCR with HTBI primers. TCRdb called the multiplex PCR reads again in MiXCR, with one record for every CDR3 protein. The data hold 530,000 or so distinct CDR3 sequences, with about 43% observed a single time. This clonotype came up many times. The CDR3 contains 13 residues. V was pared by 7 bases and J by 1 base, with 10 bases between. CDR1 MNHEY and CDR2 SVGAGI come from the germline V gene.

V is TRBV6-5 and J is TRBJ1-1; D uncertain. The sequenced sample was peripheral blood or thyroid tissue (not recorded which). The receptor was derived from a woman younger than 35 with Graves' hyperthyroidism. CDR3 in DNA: TGTGCCAGCACGTCCCAACAGAACACTGAAGCTTTCTTT. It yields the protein CASTSQQNTEAFF.